Sequencing of this T cell receptor (beta chain) was carried out in a study of shared clonotypes between healthy human individuals. V was clipped by 2 bases and J by 0 bases, with 11 bases between them. The germline gives CDR1 MDHEN, CDR2 SYDVKM. The CDR3 runs 15 residues. General study results and limits: Rarefaction exposed incomplete sorted-subset sequencing despite large depth. It was observed that approximately 5% of naive CD4 clonotypes were shared across several donors.

Sorted subsets were amplified in replicate PCRs using approximately 0.2 ug DNA, some 31,000 T cell genomes. Profiling relied on immunoSEQ multiplex PCR, and the TCRdb table lists in-frame clones only, not all of them. The table lists approximately 1,500,000 clones, around 98% of them singletons, with roughly 0.45% in the top ten. The donor population consisted of healthy HIV-negative adults with no recent acute infections or vaccinations. For this clone: What it binds is not known. The sample carries other DNA sequences with the same CDR3.

The sample comprised naive CD4+ T cells sorted from blood. Subset indicated: CD45RA+ positively selected. The receptor comes from a young man in good health. V and J are TRBV28 and TRBJ2-7; D is ambiguous. The CDR3 is CASSLVSPSSYEQYF. In DNA form, the CDR3 reads TGTGCCAGCAGTTTAGTCAGCCCTTCCTCCTACGAGCAGTACTTC.